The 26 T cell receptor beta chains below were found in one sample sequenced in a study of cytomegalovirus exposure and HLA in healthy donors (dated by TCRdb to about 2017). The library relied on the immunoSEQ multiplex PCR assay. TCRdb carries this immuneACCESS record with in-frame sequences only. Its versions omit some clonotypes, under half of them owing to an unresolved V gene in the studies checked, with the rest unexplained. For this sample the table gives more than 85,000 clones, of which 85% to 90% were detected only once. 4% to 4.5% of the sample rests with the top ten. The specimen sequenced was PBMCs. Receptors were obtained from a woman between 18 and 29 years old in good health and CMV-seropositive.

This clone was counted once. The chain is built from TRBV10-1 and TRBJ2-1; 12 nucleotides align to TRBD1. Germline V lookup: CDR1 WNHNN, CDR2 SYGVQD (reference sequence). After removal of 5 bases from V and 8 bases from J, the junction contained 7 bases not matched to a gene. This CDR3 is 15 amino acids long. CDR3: CASSLRDRGLDEQFF. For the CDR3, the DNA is TGCGCCAGCAGTCTCCGGGACAGGGGGCTGGATGAGCAGTTCTTC.

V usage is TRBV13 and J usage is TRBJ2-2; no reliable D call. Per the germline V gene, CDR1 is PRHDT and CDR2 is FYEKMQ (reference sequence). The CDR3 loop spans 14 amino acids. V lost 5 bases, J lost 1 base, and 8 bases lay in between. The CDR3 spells CASSPRRNTGELFF. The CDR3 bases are TGTGCCAGCAGCCCGCGGAGGAACACCGGGGAGCTGTTTTTT.

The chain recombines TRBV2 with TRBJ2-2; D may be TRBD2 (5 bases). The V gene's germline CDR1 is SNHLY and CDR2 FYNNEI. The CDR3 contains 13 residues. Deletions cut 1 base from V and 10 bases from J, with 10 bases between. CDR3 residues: CASSEGGVEELFF. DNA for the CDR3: TGTGCCAGCAGTGAAGGGGGAGTCGAGGAGCTGTTTTTT. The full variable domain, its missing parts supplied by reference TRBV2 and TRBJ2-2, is EPEVTQTPSHQVTQMGQEVILRCVPISNHLYFYWYRQILGQKVEFLVSFYNNEISEKSEIFDDQFSVERPDGSNFTLKIRSTKLEDSAMYFCASSEGGVEELFFGEGSRLTVL.

Here the CDR3 reads CASSYYGRSSYNEQFF. For the CDR3, the DNA is TGTGCCAGCAGCTACTACGGGAGGAGCTCCTACAATGAGCAGTTCTTC. The chain links TRBV6-4 to TRBJ2-1, with 7 positions matching TRBD2. The CDR3 is 16 residues long. Germline CDR1 and CDR2: MRHNA and SNTAGT. Trimming removed 6 bases from V and 0 bases from J; junction bases left unmatched: 8.

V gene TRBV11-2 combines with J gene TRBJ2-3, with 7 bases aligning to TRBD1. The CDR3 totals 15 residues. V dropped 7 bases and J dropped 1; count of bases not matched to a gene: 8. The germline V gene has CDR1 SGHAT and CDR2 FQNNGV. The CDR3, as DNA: TGTGCCAGCACCATAATCACAGGGGGCACAGATACGCAGTATTTT. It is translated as CASTIITGGTDTQYF.

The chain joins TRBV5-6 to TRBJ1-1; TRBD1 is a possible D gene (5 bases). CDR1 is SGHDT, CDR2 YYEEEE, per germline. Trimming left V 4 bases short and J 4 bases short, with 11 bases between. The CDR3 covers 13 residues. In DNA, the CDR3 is TGTGCCAGCAGCCGACCAGGGATCACTGAAGCTTTCTTT. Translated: CASSRPGITEAFF.

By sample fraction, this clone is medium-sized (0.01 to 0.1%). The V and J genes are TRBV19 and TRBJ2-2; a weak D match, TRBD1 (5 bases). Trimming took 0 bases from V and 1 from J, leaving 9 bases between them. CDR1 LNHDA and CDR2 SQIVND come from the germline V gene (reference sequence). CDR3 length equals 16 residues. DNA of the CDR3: TGTGCCAGTAGTATAGATTCCAGGGTGAACACCGGGGAGCTGTTTTTT. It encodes CASSIDSRVNTGELFF. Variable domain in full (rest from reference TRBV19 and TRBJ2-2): DGGITQSPKYLFRKEGQNVTLSCEQNLNHDAMYWYRQDPGQGLRLIYYSQIVNDFQKGDIAEGYSVSREKKESFPLTVTSAQKNPTAFYLCASSIDSRVNTGELFFGEGSRLTVL.

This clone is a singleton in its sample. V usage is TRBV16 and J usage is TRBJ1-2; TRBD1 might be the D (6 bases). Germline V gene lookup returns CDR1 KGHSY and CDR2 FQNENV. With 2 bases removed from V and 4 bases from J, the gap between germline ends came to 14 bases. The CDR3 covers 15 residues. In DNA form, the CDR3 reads TGTGCCAGCAGCCAAGCTTCAGGGGCAAGCTATGGCTACACCTTC. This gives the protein CASSQASGASYGYTF.

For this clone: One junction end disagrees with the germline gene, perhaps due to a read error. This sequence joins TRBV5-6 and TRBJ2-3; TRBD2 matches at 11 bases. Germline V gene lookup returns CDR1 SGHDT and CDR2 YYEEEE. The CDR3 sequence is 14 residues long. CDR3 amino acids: CASSLAVLAGEGFF. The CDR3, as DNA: TGTGCCAGCAGCTTGGCCGTACTAGCGGGAGAGGGCTTTTTT.

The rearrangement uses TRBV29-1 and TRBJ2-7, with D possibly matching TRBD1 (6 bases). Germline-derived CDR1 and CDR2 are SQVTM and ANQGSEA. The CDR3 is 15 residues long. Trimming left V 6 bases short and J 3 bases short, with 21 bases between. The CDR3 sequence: CSVATGLSGLYEQYF. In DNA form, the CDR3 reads TGCAGCGTCGCAACAGGGTTGTCGGGCCTCTACGAGCAGTACTTC.

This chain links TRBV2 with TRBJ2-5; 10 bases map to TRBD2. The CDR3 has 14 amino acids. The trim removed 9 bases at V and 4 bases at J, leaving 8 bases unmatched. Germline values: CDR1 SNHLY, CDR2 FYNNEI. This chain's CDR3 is CARSGRASSETQYF. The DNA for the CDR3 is TGTGCCAGAAGCGGGAGGGCCTCTTCAGAGACCCAGTACTTC. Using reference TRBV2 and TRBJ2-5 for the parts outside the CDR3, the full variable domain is EPEVTQTPSHQVTQMGQEVILRCVPISNHLYFYWYRQILGQKVEFLVSFYNNEISEKSEIFDDQFSVERPDGSNFTLKIRSTKLEDSAMYFCARSGRASSETQYFGPGTRLLVL.

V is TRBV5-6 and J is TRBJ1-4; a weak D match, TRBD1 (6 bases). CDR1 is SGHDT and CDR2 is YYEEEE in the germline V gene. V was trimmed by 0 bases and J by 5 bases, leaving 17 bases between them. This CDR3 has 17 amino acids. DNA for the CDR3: TGTGCCAGCAGCTTGGGACAGGCCTTAGGGGAAAATGAAAAACTGTTTTTT. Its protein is CASSLGQALGENEKLFF.

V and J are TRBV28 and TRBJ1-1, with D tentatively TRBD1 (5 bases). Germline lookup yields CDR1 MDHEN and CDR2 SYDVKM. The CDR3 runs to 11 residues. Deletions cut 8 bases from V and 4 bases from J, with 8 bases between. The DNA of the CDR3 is TGTGCCAGCGGGGGGGGCACTGAAGCTTTCTTT. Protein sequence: CASGGGTEAFF.

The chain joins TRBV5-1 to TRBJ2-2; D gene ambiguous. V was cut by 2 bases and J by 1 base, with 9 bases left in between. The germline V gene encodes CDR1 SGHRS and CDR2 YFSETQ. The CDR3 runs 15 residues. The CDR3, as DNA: TGCGCCAGCAGCTTTTCCGCAGGGAACACCGGGGAGCTGTTTTTT. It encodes CASSFSAGNTGELFF.

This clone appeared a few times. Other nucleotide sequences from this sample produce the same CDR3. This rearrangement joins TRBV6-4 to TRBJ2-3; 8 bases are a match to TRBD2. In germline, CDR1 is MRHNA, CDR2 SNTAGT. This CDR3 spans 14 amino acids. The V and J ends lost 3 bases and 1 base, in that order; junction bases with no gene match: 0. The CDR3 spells CASSEAGGTDTQYF. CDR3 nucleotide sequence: TGTGCCAGCAGTGAAGCGGGAGGCACAGATACGCAGTATTTT.

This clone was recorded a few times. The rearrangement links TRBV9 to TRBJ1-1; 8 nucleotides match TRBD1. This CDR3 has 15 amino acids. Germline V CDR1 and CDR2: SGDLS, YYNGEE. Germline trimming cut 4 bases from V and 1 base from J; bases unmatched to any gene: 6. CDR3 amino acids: CASSLRTGQNTEAFF. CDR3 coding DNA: TGTGCCAGCAGCCTTAGGACAGGGCAGAACACTGAAGCTTTCTTT. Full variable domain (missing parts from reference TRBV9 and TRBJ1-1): DSGVTQTPKHLITATGQRVTLRCSPRSGDLSVYWYQQSLDQGLQFLIQYYNGEERAKGNILERFSAQQFPDLHSELNLSSLELGDSALYFCASSLRTGQNTEAFFGQGTRLTVV.

The CDR3 sequence: CASSLGSLPLNEQFF. DNA for the CDR3: TGTGCCAGCAGTTTAGGTAGCCTCCCCTTAAATGAGCAGTTCTTC. The chain combines TRBV27 with TRBJ2-1, with D unresolved. Germline CDR1 reads MNHEY; CDR2 reads SMNVEV (reference sequence). V was pared by 2 bases and J by 7 bases, with 15 bases between. The CDR3 runs 15 residues.

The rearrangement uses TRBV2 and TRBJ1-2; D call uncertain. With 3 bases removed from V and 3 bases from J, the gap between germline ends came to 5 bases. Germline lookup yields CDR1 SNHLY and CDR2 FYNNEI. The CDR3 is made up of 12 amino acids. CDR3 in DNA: TGTGCCAGCAGTGATCGGTACTATGGCTACACCTTC. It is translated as CASSDRYYGYTF.

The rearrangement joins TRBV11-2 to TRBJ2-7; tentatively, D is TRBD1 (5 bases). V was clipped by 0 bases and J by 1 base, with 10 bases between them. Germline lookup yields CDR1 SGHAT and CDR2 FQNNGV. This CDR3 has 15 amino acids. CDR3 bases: TGTGCCAGCAGCTTAGAGGGCAGGGAATCCTACGAGCAGTACTTC. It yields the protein CASSLEGRESYEQYF.

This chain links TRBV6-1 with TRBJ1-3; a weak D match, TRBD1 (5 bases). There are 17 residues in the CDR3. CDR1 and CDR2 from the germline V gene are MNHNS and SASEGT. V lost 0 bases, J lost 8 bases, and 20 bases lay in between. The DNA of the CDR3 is TGTGCCAGCAGTGAAGCGCGTGGCAGGGTGGTTTCGGACACCATATATTTT. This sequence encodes CASSEARGRVVSDTIYF.

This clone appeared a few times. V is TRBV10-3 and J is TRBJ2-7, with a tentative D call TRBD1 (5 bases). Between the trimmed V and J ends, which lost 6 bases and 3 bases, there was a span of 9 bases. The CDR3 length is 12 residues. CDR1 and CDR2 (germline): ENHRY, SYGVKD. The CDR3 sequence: CAISIGVYEQYF. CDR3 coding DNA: TGTGCCATCAGCATAGGGGTCTACGAGCAGTACTTC.

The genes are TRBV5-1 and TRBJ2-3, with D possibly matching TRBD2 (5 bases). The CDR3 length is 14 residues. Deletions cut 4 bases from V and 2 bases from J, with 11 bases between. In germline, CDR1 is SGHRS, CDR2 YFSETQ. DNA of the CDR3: TGCGCCAGCAGCGACGGGATCCCCACAGATACGCAGTATTTT. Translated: CASSDGIPTDTQYF. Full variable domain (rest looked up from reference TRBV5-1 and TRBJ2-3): KAGVTQTPRYLIKTRGQQVTLSCSPISGHRSVSWYQQTPGQGLQFLFEYFSETQRNKGNFPGRFSGRQFSNSRSEMNVSTLELGDSALYLCASSDGIPTDTQYFGPGTRLTVL.

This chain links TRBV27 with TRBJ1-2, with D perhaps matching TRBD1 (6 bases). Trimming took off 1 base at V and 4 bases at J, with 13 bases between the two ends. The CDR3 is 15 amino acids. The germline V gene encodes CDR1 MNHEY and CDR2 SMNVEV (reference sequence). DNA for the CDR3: TGTGCCAGCAGTTTATATCCAGGGGCGATCTATGGCTACACCTTC. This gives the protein CASSLYPGAIYGYTF.

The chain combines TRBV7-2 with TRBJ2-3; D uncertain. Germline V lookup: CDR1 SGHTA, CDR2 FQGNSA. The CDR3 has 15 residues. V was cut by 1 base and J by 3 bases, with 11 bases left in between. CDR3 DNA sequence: TGTGCCAGCAGCTTAGTTTCCCCTAAAACAGATACGCAGTATTTT. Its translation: CASSLVSPKTDTQYF.

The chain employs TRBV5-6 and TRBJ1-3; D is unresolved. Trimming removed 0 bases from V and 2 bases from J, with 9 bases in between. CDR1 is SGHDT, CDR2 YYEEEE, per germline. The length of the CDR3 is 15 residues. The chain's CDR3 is CASSLAGSTGNTIYF. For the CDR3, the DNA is TGTGCCAGCAGCTTGGCTGGGAGCACTGGAAACACCATATATTTT.

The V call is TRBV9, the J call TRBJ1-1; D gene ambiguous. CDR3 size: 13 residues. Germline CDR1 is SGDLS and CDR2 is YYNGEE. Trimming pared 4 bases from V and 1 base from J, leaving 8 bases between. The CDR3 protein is CASSPRGNTEAFF. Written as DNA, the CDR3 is TGTGCCAGCAGCCCCCGAGGGAACACTGAAGCTTTCTTT.